Here is one TCR beta chain with its context. The sample is drawn from a study of blood T cell repertoires in COVID-19. Study details: From T cells, B-cell-depleted T cells, or PBMCs came the material, which was cDNA or gDNA.

This CDR3 is 15 amino acids long. Trimming removed 5 bases at V and 3 bases at J, with 14 bases between. Per germline, CDR1 SGHAT and CDR2 FQNNGV. In the original processing: Reference gene primers were amplified, and this amplification served to estimate nucleated cell counts. Clones were read by immunoSEQ multiplex PCR, and TCRdb kept only the in-frame ones, dropping some. Clonal size and the V and J genes are those of that table, whereas D and trimming came from the DNA. The data contain 190,000 or so clones, 80% to 90% of them singletons. The sequenced sample was peripheral blood. The source is a woman aged 80 or older with COVID-19, enrolled during active disease. The chain has TRBV11-2 and TRBJ2-1; possibly TRBD2 for D (5 bases). CDR3 loop: CASSLTSDLYNEQFF. The CDR3 DNA reads as TGTGCCAGCAGCCTAACTAGTGACCTCTACAATGAGCAGTTCTTC.